These 31 T cell receptor beta chains were sequenced from one sample in a study of T cell changes during pregnancy in multiple sclerosis. Some clones are missing from TCRdb's copy, which holds only in-frame ones; the method was immunoSEQ multiplex PCR. The repertoire holds about 44,000 clones, roughly 92% seen once, with 0.4% to 0.55% in the top ten. This specimen was CD4+ T cells from peripheral blood mononuclear cells, taken in the third trimester of pregnancy. The source is a female donor with multiple sclerosis, enrolled in a pregnancy study.

The rearrangement links TRBV29-1 to TRBJ1-2; unclear D gene. The CDR3 runs 13 residues. The V gene lost 3 bases and the J gene lost 6 bases, with 14 bases spanning the gap. CDR1 SQVTM and CDR2 ANQGSEA come from the germline V gene. CDR3 sequence (DNA): TGCAGCGTTGATAACAACAAATTCGATGGCTACACCTTC. Translating it yields CSVDNNKFDGYTF.

The J gene is TRBJ2-1, the V gene TRBV5-4, with 10 bases identical to TRBD1. The V gene's germline CDR1 is SGHNT and CDR2 YYREEE (reference sequence). V trimming: 3 bases; J trimming: 7 bases; junction bases outside the gene matches: 7. The CDR3 extends over 15 amino acids. DNA for the CDR3: TGTGCCAGCAGCTCACCGGGACAGGGGAGTAATGAGCAGTTCTTC. This encodes CASSSPGQGSNEQFF.

The chain uses TRBV14 and TRBJ2-3; 8 nucleotides align to TRBD2. The ends lost 0 bases at V and 7 bases at J; junction bases unmatched: 6. Germline V gene sequence: CDR1 SGHDN, CDR2 FVKESK. The CDR3 runs 15 residues. As DNA, the CDR3 is TGTGCCAGCAGCCAAGACATTATAGCGGGGAATACGCAGTATTTT. Residues: CASSQDIIAGNTQYF.

The V call is TRBV19, the J call TRBJ2-5; 7 bases match TRBD1. The CDR3 runs 17 residues. The germline gives CDR1 LNHDA, CDR2 SQIVND (reference sequence). Losses at the gene ends were 4 bases for V and 2 bases for J; bases not matched to a gene: 13. The CDR3 is CASSTPRQGVKQETQYF. The CDR3 DNA sequence: TGTGCCAGTAGTACCCCCCGCCAGGGGGTTAAACAAGAGACCCAGTACTTC.

J is TRBJ2-7 and V is TRBV19, with D possibly matching TRBD2 (6 bases). CDR3 length equals 13 residues. The germline V gene has CDR1 LNHDA and CDR2 SQIVND (reference sequence). V gave up 6 bases and J gave up 7 bases, with 16 bases separating them. In nucleotides, the CDR3 is TGTGCCAGTAGGGAGCGGGCGTCGGGTGAGCAGTACTTC. Encoded protein: CASRERASGEQYF. The full variable domain, completed using reference TRBV19 and TRBJ2-7, is DGGITQSPKYLFRKEGQNVTLSCEQNLNHDAMYWYRQDPGQGLRLIYYSQIVNDFQKGDIAEGYSVSREKKESFPLTVTSAQKNPTAFYLCASRERASGEQYFGPGTRLTVT.

The chain is built from TRBV7-3 and TRBJ2-5; 8 bases align to TRBD1. The CDR3 contains 15 residues. Germline lookup yields CDR1 SGHTA and CDR2 FQGTGA. V trimming: 2 bases; J trimming: 1 base; junction bases outside the gene matches: 3. The CDR3 reads CASSLGTGPQETQYF. The CDR3 nucleotides read TGTGCCAGCAGCTTAGGGACAGGTCCCCAAGAGACCCAGTACTTC.

The chain is built from TRBV7-2 and TRBJ2-3; 7 bases match TRBD2. CDR1 SGHTA and CDR2 FQGNSA come from the germline V gene. This CDR3 spans 16 amino acids. V lost 0 bases, J lost 1 base, and 4 bases stayed unmatched. CDR3 nucleotide sequence: TGTGCCAGCAGCTTAGCGGGGGGGGGTCGCACAGATACGCAGTATTTT. Protein: CASSLAGGGRTDTQYF.

In its sample, this clone was seen a few times. V usage is TRBV19 and J usage is TRBJ2-1, with 11 bases that match TRBD2. V was clipped by 7 bases and J by 5 bases; unmatched bases: 7. The CDR3 is 15 amino acids. CDR1 is LNHDA, CDR2 SQIVND, per germline (reference sequence). The CDR3 DNA reads TGTGCCAGTACCCCGGGGACTAGCGGTCACAATGAGCAGTTCTTC. Translating gives CASTPGTSGHNEQFF.

The genes are TRBV7-2 and TRBJ2-3; a weak D match, TRBD2 (5 bases). Trimming left V 5 bases short and J 6 bases short, with 15 bases between. The CDR3 totals 14 residues. The germline V gene has CDR1 SGHTA and CDR2 FQGNSA. DNA of the CDR3: TGTGCCAGCAGCCGACTCTTTGGGAGTGATACGCAGTATTTT. Translated: CASSRLFGSDTQYF.

The chain couples TRBV5-5 to TRBJ2-7; 11 bases line up with TRBD1. V shed 4 bases, J shed 3 bases, and the junction held 6 bases outside the gene matches. Looked up from germline, CDR1 is SGHKS and CDR2 is YYEKEE (reference sequence). The CDR3 extends over 15 amino acids. CDR3 residues: CASSTRTGGGYEQYF. The CDR3 DNA is TGTGCCAGCAGCACACGGACAGGGGGCGGCTACGAGCAGTACTTC.

This clone came up once. The chain recombines TRBV7-9 with TRBJ2-5, with D perhaps TRBD1 (5 bases). This CDR3 has 14 residues. The ends were cut back, 2 bases at V and 2 bases at J, with 9 bases in the middle. The germline V gene has CDR1 SEHNR and CDR2 FQNEAQ (reference sequence). CDR3 loop: CASSLLAGQETQYF. Written as DNA, the CDR3 is TGTGCCAGCAGCTTACTGGCAGGGCAAGAGACCCAGTACTTC.

The chain employs TRBV9 and TRBJ2-3; 12 bases match TRBD1. V shed 4 bases, J shed 8 bases, and the junction held 11 bases outside the gene matches. Germline CDR1 and CDR2: SGDLS and YYNGEE. This CDR3 is 16 amino acids long. CDR3 bases: TGTGCCAGCAGCCCCCGGGACAGGGGGCGCGGGAGTACGCAGTATTTT. It codes for CASSPRDRGRGSTQYF. The variable domain in full, completed from reference TRBV9 and TRBJ2-3, reads DSGVTQTPKHLITATGQRVTLRCSPRSGDLSVYWYQQSLDQGLQFLIQYYNGEERAKGNILERFSAQQFPDLHSELNLSSLELGDSALYFCASSPRDRGRGSTQYFGPGTRLTVL.

V gene TRBV5-5 combines with J gene TRBJ2-5; 8 nucleotides align to TRBD2. The CDR3 spans 19 residues. J lost 1 base, V lost 1 base, and 15 bases had no gene match. Germline values: CDR1 SGHKS, CDR2 YYEKEE (reference sequence). CDR3 region: CASSLWLAGSGAVQETQYF. The CDR3 bases are TGTGCCAGCAGCTTGTGGCTAGCGGGTTCGGGTGCAGTCCAAGAGACCCAGTACTTC.

This clone was recorded once. This chain links TRBV6-1 with TRBJ1-3; 8 bases are a match to TRBD1. Trimming removed 8 bases from V and 4 bases from J; junction bases left unmatched: 4. The CDR3 sequence is 13 residues long. Germline CDR1 reads MNHNS; CDR2 reads SASEGT. The CDR3 nucleotides read TGTGCCAGCCGAAGGACAGGGGGAAACACCATATATTTT. Residues: CASRRTGGNTIYF.

The chain uses TRBV27 and TRBJ2-1; the D gene is possibly TRBD1 (6 bases). The CDR3 totals 16 residues. V lost 8 bases and J 6 bases, leaving 23 bases between the germline ends. Looked up from germline, CDR1 is MNHEY and CDR2 is SMNVEV (reference sequence). The CDR3 spells CASDGRGGHGRNEQFF. As DNA, the CDR3 is TGTGCCAGCGACGGCAGAGGGGGACACGGACGCAATGAGCAGTTCTTC.

This chain links TRBV7-6 with TRBJ1-1; D possibly corresponds to TRBD1 (5 bases). CDR3 length: 15 residues. Looked up from germline, CDR1 is SGHVS and CDR2 is FNYEAQ. The V gene lost 5 bases and the J gene lost 4 bases, with 17 bases spanning the gap. Here the CDR3 reads CASSPRRGWGTEAFF. DNA for the CDR3: TGTGCCAGCAGCCCACGAAGGGGCTGGGGCACTGAAGCTTTCTTT. The full variable domain, completed using reference TRBV7-6 and TRBJ1-1, is GAGVSQSPRYKVTKRGQDVALRCDPISGHVSLYWYRQALGQGPEFLTYFNYEAQQDKSGLPNDRFSAERPEGSISTLTIQRTEQRDSAMYRCASSPRRGWGTEAFFGQGTRLTVV.

The V gene is TRBV28, the J gene TRBJ2-4, with 8 positions matching TRBD2. Germline loops: CDR1 MDHEN, CDR2 SYDVKM. J was trimmed by 6 bases and V by 6 bases; bases with no gene match: 4. The CDR3 is made up of 13 amino acids. As DNA, the CDR3 is TGTGCCAGCAGAAGGACTAGCTTAAACATTCAGTACTTC. It translates to CASRRTSLNIQYF.

This chain links TRBV7-3 with TRBJ2-5, with D tentatively TRBD2 (6 bases). With 1 base removed from V and 8 bases from J, the gap between germline ends came to 14 bases. This CDR3 comprises 14 residues. CDR1 is SGHTA, CDR2 FQGTGA, per germline. The CDR3: CASSLSPAGGTQYF. In DNA form, the CDR3 reads TGTGCCAGCAGCTTAAGTCCAGCGGGCGGAACCCAGTACTTC.

This chain joins TRBV19 and TRBJ2-3; 9 bases align to TRBD2. Germline CDR1 reads LNHDA; CDR2 reads SQIVND (reference sequence). V lost 4 bases, J lost 2 bases, and 4 bases stayed unmatched. The CDR3 sequence is 15 residues long. This chain's CDR3 is CASSKTSGYTDTQYF. The DNA for the CDR3 is TGTGCCAGTAGTAAGACTAGCGGATACACAGATACGCAGTATTTT.

The CDR3 loop reads CASSLGGRASPTLNEQFF. The CDR3 DNA follows: TGTGCCAGCAGCTTAGGTGGGAGGGCCAGCCCTACGTTGAATGAGCAGTTCTTC. The genes are TRBV11-2 and TRBJ2-1, with 7 bases that match TRBD2. After removal of 1 base from V and 7 bases from J, the junction contained 16 bases not matched to a gene. Per the germline V gene, CDR1 is SGHAT and CDR2 is FQNNGV. The CDR3 is 18 amino acids.

The genes are TRBV5-1 and TRBJ1-2; 10 bases align to TRBD1. V lost 0 bases to trimming and J lost 4 bases; unmatched junction nucleotides: 0. From germline, CDR1 is SGHRS and CDR2 YFSETQ. The CDR3 is made up of 14 amino acids. The CDR3 bases are TGCGCCAGCAGCTTGGGACAGGGGGCCTATGGCTACACCTTC. Its protein product is CASSLGQGAYGYTF.

The DNA of the CDR3 is TGTGCCAGCAGCATGTACAGGGGGCGGGGTGCGGAGCAGTACTTC. Encoded protein: CASSMYRGRGAEQYF. The chain links TRBV5-6 to TRBJ2-7; 9 positions agree with TRBD1. Germline-derived CDR1 and CDR2 are SGHDT and YYEEEE. The CDR3 extends over 15 amino acids. V gave up 4 bases and J gave up 7 bases; unmatched junction bases: 12. The full variable domain, completed using reference TRBV5-6 and TRBJ2-7, is DAGVTQSPTHLIKTRGQQVTLRCSPKSGHDTVSWYQQALGQGPQFIFQYYEEEERQRGNFPDRFSGHQFPNYSSELNVNALLLGDSALYLCASSMYRGRGAEQYFGPGTRLTVT.

This chain uses TRBV19 with TRBJ2-2, with 11 bases that match TRBD2. J lost 6 bases, V lost 6 bases, and 3 bases had no gene match. The CDR3 is 14 residues long. CDR1 is LNHDA and CDR2 is SQIVND in the germline V gene (reference sequence). The CDR3 loop is CASRTSGTSGELFF. The CDR3 coding sequence is TGTGCCAGTAGGACTAGCGGGACTTCCGGGGAGCTGTTTTTT.

The V call is TRBV28, the J call TRBJ2-1; 7 bases line up with TRBD2. The CDR3 is made up of 17 amino acids. V lost 3 bases and J lost 0; bases outside the gene matches: 8. The germline gives CDR1 MDHEN, CDR2 SYDVKM. CDR3 protein: CASSFLLADSSYNEQFF. CDR3 DNA: TGTGCCAGCAGTTTTCTCCTAGCGGATAGCTCCTACAATGAGCAGTTCTTC.

The chain carries TRBV18 and TRBJ2-3; 9 bases align to TRBD1. The CDR3 covers 16 residues. Looked up from germline, CDR1 is KGHSH and CDR2 is LQKENI. V dropped 0 bases and J dropped 4; count of bases not matched to a gene: 5. This CDR3 reads CASSPPRQGGADTQYF. In nucleotides, the CDR3 is TGTGCCAGCTCACCACCGAGACAGGGGGGCGCAGATACGCAGTATTTT.

The chain combines TRBV9 with TRBJ2-3, with a weak D call TRBD2 (5 bases). The CDR3 length is 15 residues. Trimming pared 3 bases from V and 0 bases from J, leaving 11 bases between. Germline CDR1 and CDR2: SGDLS and YYNGEE. DNA of the CDR3: TGTGCCAGCAGCGAGAGCGGAGCTAGCACAGATACGCAGTATTTT. It translates to CASSESGASTDTQYF.

V and J are TRBV28 and TRBJ2-2; TRBD2 agrees at 11 bases. Germline trimming cut 8 bases from V and 7 bases from J; bases unmatched to any gene: 12. Germline-derived CDR1 and CDR2 are MDHEN and SYDVKM. This CDR3 region has 16 residues. Here the CDR3 reads CASRARLAGRGGELFF. The CDR3 DNA sequence: TGTGCCAGCCGCGCGAGACTAGCGGGACGTGGCGGGGAGCTGTTTTTT.

On this clone: This CDR3 is also generated by other DNA sequences in the sample. The chain combines TRBV25-1 with TRBJ1-1; 7 nucleotides align to TRBD1. The CDR3 is 13 residues long. Germline loops: CDR1 MGHDK, CDR2 SYGVNS. The V and J ends lost 9 bases and 5 bases, in that order; junction bases with no gene match: 9. CDR3 sequence (DNA): TGTGCCAGTAGGACAGGCGCTTTGACTGAAGCTTTCTTT. Residues: CASRTGALTEAFF.

This sequence joins TRBV5-8 and TRBJ2-2; possible D gene TRBD1, 6 bases. Germline CDR1 and CDR2: SGHTS and YDEGEE. V dropped 2 bases and J dropped 2 bases, with 10 bases sitting between them. CDR3 length equals 15 residues. In nucleotides, the CDR3 is TGTGCCAGCAGCTTACGCAGGGGAAACACCGGGGAGCTGTTTTTT. Its translation is CASSLRRGNTGELFF.

The J gene is TRBJ2-7, the V gene TRBV13; 7 bases align to TRBD1. J was trimmed by 0 bases and V by 5 bases; bases with no gene match: 4. CDR1 and CDR2 (germline): PRHDT, FYEKMQ (reference sequence). This CDR3 has 14 residues. The CDR3 here is CASSPRDSSYEQYF. The CDR3 nucleotides read TGTGCCAGCAGCCCCCGGGACAGCTCCTACGAGCAGTACTTC.

The chain couples TRBV29-1 to TRBJ2-2; TRBD2 matches 15 bases. The CDR3 extends over 16 amino acids. Germline assignment: CDR1 SQVTM and CDR2 ANQGSEA. Germline trimming cut 5 bases from V and 6 bases from J; bases unmatched to any gene: 7. CDR3 loop: CSVRRTSGRAAGELFF. CDR3 in DNA: TGCAGCGTTCGGAGGACTAGCGGGAGGGCCGCCGGGGAGCTGTTTTTT.